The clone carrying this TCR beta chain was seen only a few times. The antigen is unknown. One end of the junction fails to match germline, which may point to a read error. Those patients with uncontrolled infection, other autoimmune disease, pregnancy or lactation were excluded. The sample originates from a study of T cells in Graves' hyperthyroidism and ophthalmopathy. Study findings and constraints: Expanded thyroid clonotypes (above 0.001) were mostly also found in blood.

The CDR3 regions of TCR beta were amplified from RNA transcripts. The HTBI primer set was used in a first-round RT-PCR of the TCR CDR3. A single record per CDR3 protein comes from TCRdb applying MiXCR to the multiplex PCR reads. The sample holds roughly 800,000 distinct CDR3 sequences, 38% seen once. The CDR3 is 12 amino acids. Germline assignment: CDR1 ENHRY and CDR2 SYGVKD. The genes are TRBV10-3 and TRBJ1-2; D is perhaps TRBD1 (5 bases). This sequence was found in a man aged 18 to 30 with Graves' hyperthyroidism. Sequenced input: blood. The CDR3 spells CASSSPQGGYTF. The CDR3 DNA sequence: TGTGCCAGCAGTTCCCCCCAGGGTGGCTACACCTTC.